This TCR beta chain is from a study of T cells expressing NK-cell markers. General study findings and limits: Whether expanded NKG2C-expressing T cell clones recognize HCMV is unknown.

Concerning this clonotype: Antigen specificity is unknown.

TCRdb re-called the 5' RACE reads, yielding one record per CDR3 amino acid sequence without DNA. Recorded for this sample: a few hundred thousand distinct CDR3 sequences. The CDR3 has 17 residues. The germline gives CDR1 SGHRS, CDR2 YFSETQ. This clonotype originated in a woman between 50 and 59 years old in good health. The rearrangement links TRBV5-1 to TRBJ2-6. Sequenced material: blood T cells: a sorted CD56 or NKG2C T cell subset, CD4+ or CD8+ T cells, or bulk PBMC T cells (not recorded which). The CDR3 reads CASSLDRPLSGANVLTF.